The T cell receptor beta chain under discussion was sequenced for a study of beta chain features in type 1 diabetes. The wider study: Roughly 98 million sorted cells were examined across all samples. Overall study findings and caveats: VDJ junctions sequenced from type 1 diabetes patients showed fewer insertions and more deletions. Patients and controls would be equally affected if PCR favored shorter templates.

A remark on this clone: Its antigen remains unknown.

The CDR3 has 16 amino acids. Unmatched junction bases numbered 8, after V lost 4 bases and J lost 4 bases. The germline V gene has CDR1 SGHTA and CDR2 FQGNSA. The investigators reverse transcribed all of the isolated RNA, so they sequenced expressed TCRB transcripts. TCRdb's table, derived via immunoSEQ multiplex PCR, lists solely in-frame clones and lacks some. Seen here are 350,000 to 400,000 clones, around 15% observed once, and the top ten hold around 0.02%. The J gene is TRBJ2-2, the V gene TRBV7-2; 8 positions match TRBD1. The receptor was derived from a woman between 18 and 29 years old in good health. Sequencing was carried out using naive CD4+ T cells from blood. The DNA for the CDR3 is TGTGCCAGCAGCTCATGGACAGGGATGGGCACCGGGGAGCTGTTTTTT. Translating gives CASSSWTGMGTGELFF. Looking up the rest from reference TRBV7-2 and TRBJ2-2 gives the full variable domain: GAGVSQSPSNKVTEKGKDVELRCDPISGHTALYWYRQSLGQGLEFLIYFQGNSAPDKSGLPSDRFSAERTGGSVSTLTIQRTQQEDSAVYLCASSSWTGMGTGELFFGEGSRLTVL.